The sequence of this T cell receptor beta chain was determined in a study of T-cell reconstitution after alpha-beta-depleted transplantation in children. During its preparation, the TCRbeta library received unique molecular identifiers. Each CDR3 protein is one row after TCRdb ran MiXCR on the PCR reads. The table includes around 250,000 distinct CDR3 sequences, almost 10% detected once. The sample consisted of PBMCs from the stem cell graft donor, taken from the stem cell graft. This TCR came from a human donor who donated a stem cell graft to a child with SCID.

The CDR3 protein is CASSYSANYGYTF. Written as DNA, the CDR3 is TGTGCCAGCAGTTATTCAGCTAACTATGGCTACACCTTC. The chain uses TRBV27 and TRBJ1-2; D remains unclear. Germline CDR1 reads MNHEY; CDR2 reads SMNVEV (reference sequence). Deletions cut 4 bases from V and 0 bases from J, with 6 bases between. This CDR3 contains 13 residues.